The 2 T cell receptor beta chains reported below all come from one sample, sequenced in a study of T-cell memory formation after mild COVID-19. TCRdb re-analysed the 5' RACE reads in MiXCR, keeping a single row per CDR3 protein. The sample shows about 360,000 distinct CDR3 sequences, around 14% of them seen only once. The sample taken for sequencing was PBMCs or a T cell subset sorted from them (not recorded which). The receptors were gathered from a young man who had mild COVID-19 (a few samples of this study predate the infection). Cell type and time point are not known.

This clonotype was detected only a few times. V gene TRBV7-7 combines with J gene TRBJ2-3; 9 bases match TRBD2. This CDR3 is built from 13 residues. Germline V gives CDR1 SSHAT, CDR2 FNYEAQ (reference sequence). The ends lost 10 bases at V and 5 bases at J; junction bases unmatched: 7. CDR3 sequence: CATSPRGGDTQYF. CDR3 DNA: TGTGCCACTAGCCCGCGGGGGGGAGATACGCAGTATTTT.

The genes are TRBV27 and TRBJ1-1, with no clear D. This CDR3 contains 14 residues. Germline V CDR1 and CDR2: MNHEY, SMNVEV (reference sequence). Trimming took off 8 bases at V and 4 bases at J, with 17 bases between the two ends. The CDR3 DNA reads as TGTGCCAGCCATCCCTACGGACTAGCCACTGAAGCTTTCTTT. This translates into CASHPYGLATEAFF.